A selection of T cell receptor beta chains follows, all from one sample in a study of blood T cell repertoires in COVID-19. Sequenced by immunoSEQ multiplex PCR; TCRdb stores in-frame clones only, minus some. Among roughly 74,000 clones, almost 90% were seen once, and the ten largest hold approximately 1.9%. The source material was peripheral blood. Receptor source: a woman older than 75 with active or convalescent COVID-19. Each CDR3 is given with its conserved first and last residue. Each record gives: CDR3 protein, CDR3 DNA, clone size, D gene, V gene, J gene. D genes are given only for firm matches. Only part of the rows carry a size: once, few, many, or a class if the clone is expanded.

cdr3_aa: CASSLAGGFNYGYTF
cdr3_nt: TGCGCCAGCAGCTTGGCCGGCGGCTTTAACTATGGCTACACCTTC
clone_size: .
d_call: .
v_call: TRBV5-1
j_call: TRBJ1-2

cdr3_aa: CASSPSSTRHRDTQYF
cdr3_nt: TGTGCCAGCTCACCCTCCTCTACCCGACACCGGGATACGCAGTATTTT
clone_size: .
d_call: .
v_call: TRBV18
j_call: TRBJ2-3

cdr3_aa: CASSIQGGEQYF
cdr3_nt: TGCGCCAGCAGCATACAGGGGGGAGAGCAGTACTTC
clone_size: .
d_call: TRBD1
v_call: TRBV5-1
j_call: TRBJ2-7

cdr3_aa: CASSWTGGRLDNQPQHF
cdr3_nt: TGTGCCAGCAGTTGGACAGGGGGAAGGTTGGACAATCAGCCCCAGCATTTT
clone_size: few
d_call: TRBD1
v_call: TRBV6-2/TRBV6-3
j_call: TRBJ1-5

cdr3_aa: CASTHSGRVAGELFF
cdr3_nt: TGTGCCAGCACTCATAGCGGGAGGGTGGCCGGGGAGCTGTTTTTT
clone_size: .
d_call: TRBD2
v_call: TRBV6-6
j_call: TRBJ2-2

cdr3_aa: CAISKKPEEKAFF
cdr3_nt: TGTGCCATCAGTAAGAAGCCCGAAGAGAAAGCTTTCTTT
clone_size: .
d_call: .
v_call: TRBV10-3
j_call: TRBJ1-1

cdr3_aa: CASSLISGVSGNTIYF
cdr3_nt: TGTGCCAGCAGCCTAATCAGCGGGGTCTCTGGAAACACCATATATTTT
clone_size: .
d_call: .
v_call: TRBV7-2
j_call: TRBJ1-3

cdr3_aa: CASSHTVRGRMNTEAFF
cdr3_nt: TGTGCCAGCAGCCACACGGTCAGGGGGAGAATGAACACTGAAGCTTTCTTT
clone_size: .
d_call: TRBD1
v_call: TRBV3-1/TRBV3-2
j_call: TRBJ1-1

cdr3_aa: CASSLHSGVRGDTQYF
cdr3_nt: TGTGCCAGCAGCCTCCATAGCGGGGTGCGGGGAGATACGCAGTATTTT
clone_size: .
d_call: TRBD2
v_call: TRBV7-2
j_call: TRBJ2-3

cdr3_aa: CASSQQGYGETQYF
cdr3_nt: TGTGCCAGCAGTCAACAGGGATACGGGGAGACCCAGTACTTC
clone_size: .
d_call: .
v_call: TRBV11-3
j_call: TRBJ2-5

cdr3_aa: CASSLAREGRAGELFF
cdr3_nt: TGTGCCAGCAGCTTAGCACGGGAGGGCCGCGCCGGGGAGCTGTTTTTT
clone_size: once
d_call: TRBD2
v_call: TRBV7-6
j_call: TRBJ2-2

cdr3_aa: CASSLPGVNTEAFF
cdr3_nt: TGTGCCAGCAGCTTGCCAGGGGTGAACACTGAAGCTTTCTTT
clone_size: .
d_call: .
v_call: TRBV5-4
j_call: TRBJ1-1

cdr3_aa: CASSESGVPPYEQYF
cdr3_nt: TGCGCCAGCAGTGAGTCAGGGGTTCCTCCCTACGAGCAGTACTTC
clone_size: .
d_call: .
v_call: TRBV10-2
j_call: TRBJ2-7

cdr3_aa: CASEPAGFAEAFF
cdr3_nt: TGTGCCAGCGAGCCCGCCGGTTTCGCTGAAGCTTTCTTT
clone_size: .
d_call: .
v_call: TRBV19
j_call: TRBJ1-1

cdr3_aa: CASSFRVAGANVLTF
cdr3_nt: TGTGCCAGCAGCTTCAGGGTGGCAGGGGCCAACGTCCTGACTTTC
clone_size: .
d_call: .
v_call: TRBV5-5
j_call: TRBJ2-6

cdr3_aa: CASSYEAGQGAKPYEQYF
cdr3_nt: TGTGCCAGCAGTTACGAGGCGGGACAGGGGGCAAAACCCTACGAGCAGTACTTC
clone_size: .
d_call: TRBD1
v_call: TRBV6-2/TRBV6-3
j_call: TRBJ2-7

cdr3_aa: CAKEGQNYGYTF
cdr3_nt: TGTGCCAAGGAGGGGCAGAACTATGGCTACACCTTC
clone_size: .
d_call: .
v_call: TRBV2
j_call: TRBJ1-2

cdr3_aa: CASSYSRIRSPYGYTF
cdr3_nt: TGTGCCAGCAGTTACTCGAGAATCCGATCCCCATATGGCTACACCTTC
clone_size: .
d_call: .
v_call: TRBV6-2/TRBV6-3
j_call: TRBJ1-2

cdr3_aa: CASSLKGELAGNGYDEQFF
cdr3_nt: TGTGCCAGCAGCTTAAAAGGCGAGCTAGCGGGAAACGGTTACGATGAGCAGTTCTTC
clone_size: .
d_call: TRBD2
v_call: TRBV7-3
j_call: TRBJ2-1

cdr3_aa: CSVEDGEGAVNYGYTF
cdr3_nt: TGCAGCGTTGAAGATGGAGAGGGGGCGGTAAACTATGGCTACACCTTC
clone_size: few
d_call: TRBD1
v_call: TRBV29-1
j_call: TRBJ1-2

cdr3_aa: CASSGGLAGAFTDTQYF
cdr3_nt: TGCGCCAGCAGCGGCGGACTAGCGGGGGCCTTCACAGATACGCAGTATTTT
clone_size: .
d_call: TRBD2
v_call: TRBV5-1
j_call: TRBJ2-3

cdr3_aa: CATSDPGTGGHEQYF
cdr3_nt: TGTGCCACCAGTGATCCCGGGACAGGGGGACACGAGCAGTACTTC
clone_size: .
d_call: TRBD1
v_call: TRBV24-1
j_call: TRBJ2-7

cdr3_aa: CASSPGLAGGGTGELFF
cdr3_nt: TGTGCCAGCTCACCCGGACTAGCGGGAGGAGGGACCGGGGAGCTGTTTTTT
clone_size: .
d_call: TRBD2
v_call: TRBV18
j_call: TRBJ2-2

cdr3_aa: CASTLQAQGGSPLHF
cdr3_nt: TGTGCCAGCACCTTACAGGCCCAGGGGGGATCACCCCTCCACTTT
clone_size: few
d_call: TRBD1
v_call: TRBV6-6
j_call: TRBJ1-6

cdr3_aa: CASSLSVGGAHGYTF
cdr3_nt: TGTGCCAGCAGTTTATCGGTAGGGGGCGCGCATGGCTACACCTTC
clone_size: .
d_call: TRBD1
v_call: TRBV27
j_call: TRBJ1-2

cdr3_aa: CASSINRENQPQHF
cdr3_nt: TGTGCCAGTAGTATCAACAGGGAGAATCAGCCCCAGCATTTT
clone_size: .
d_call: .
v_call: TRBV19
j_call: TRBJ1-5

cdr3_aa: CASSFRRSSYEQYF
cdr3_nt: TGTGCCAGCAGCTTTCGGCGGAGCTCCTACGAGCAGTACTTC
clone_size: .
d_call: .
v_call: TRBV7-2
j_call: TRBJ2-7

cdr3_aa: CASSQDWVQGRREKLFF
cdr3_nt: TGCGCCAGCAGCCAAGATTGGGTGCAGGGGCGTCGTGAAAAACTGTTTTTT
clone_size: few
d_call: .
v_call: TRBV4-1
j_call: TRBJ1-4

cdr3_aa: CASRLTSGPYNEQFF
cdr3_nt: TGTGCCAGCAGACTAACCAGCGGGCCTTACAATGAGCAGTTCTTC
clone_size: once
d_call: .
v_call: TRBV7-2
j_call: TRBJ2-1

cdr3_aa: CASSKGGVEGYTF
cdr3_nt: TGTGCCAGCAGCAAAGGGGGGGTAGAGGGCTACACCTTC
clone_size: .
d_call: .
v_call: TRBV7-9
j_call: TRBJ1-2

cdr3_aa: CASSRFTGELFF
cdr3_nt: TGTGCCAGCAGCCGGTTTACCGGGGAGCTGTTTTTT
clone_size: .
d_call: .
v_call: TRBV7-3
j_call: TRBJ2-2

cdr3_aa: CASSQDFFTEAFF
cdr3_nt: TGTGCCAGCAGCCAAGACTTCTTCACTGAAGCTTTCTTT
clone_size: .
d_call: .
v_call: TRBV14
j_call: TRBJ1-1

cdr3_aa: CASSTPPGLVPAGELFF
cdr3_nt: TGTGCCAGTAGTACGCCGCCGGGACTAGTCCCTGCCGGGGAGCTGTTTTTT
clone_size: .
d_call: TRBD2
v_call: TRBV19
j_call: TRBJ2-2

cdr3_aa: CASSFWRRGWDTQYF
cdr3_nt: TGTGCCAGCAGCTTTTGGCGCAGGGGGTGGGATACGCAGTATTTT
clone_size: .
d_call: TRBD1
v_call: TRBV5-4
j_call: TRBJ2-3

cdr3_aa: CASHSGRVYEQYF
cdr3_nt: TGTGCCAGCCATAGCGGGAGGGTCTACGAGCAGTACTTC
clone_size: .
d_call: TRBD2
v_call: TRBV28
j_call: TRBJ2-7

cdr3_aa: CASSWQTGTDTQYF
cdr3_nt: TGTGCCAGCAGCTGGCAGACAGGGACAGATACGCAGTATTTT
clone_size: once
d_call: TRBD1
v_call: TRBV7-2
j_call: TRBJ2-3

cdr3_aa: CASSNRDRLFSNYGYTF
cdr3_nt: TGTGCCAGCAGCAACCGGGACAGATTATTTAGTAACTATGGCTACACCTTC
clone_size: .
d_call: TRBD1
v_call: TRBV6-2/TRBV6-3
j_call: TRBJ1-2

cdr3_aa: CASSLIMTVRSQPQHF
cdr3_nt: TGTGCCAGCAGCTTGATAATGACAGTTCGTTCCCAGCCCCAGCATTTT
clone_size: .
d_call: .
v_call: TRBV5-8
j_call: TRBJ1-5

cdr3_aa: CASSPREGNQPQHF
cdr3_nt: TGTGCCAGTAGCCCCCGGGAGGGGAATCAGCCCCAGCATTTT
clone_size: once
d_call: .
v_call: TRBV19
j_call: TRBJ1-5

cdr3_aa: CASSIAKTSGETQYF
cdr3_nt: TGTGCCAGTAGTATAGCCAAGACTAGCGGGGAGACCCAGTACTTC
clone_size: .
d_call: TRBD2
v_call: TRBV19
j_call: TRBJ2-5

cdr3_aa: CASLIQGGTEAFF
cdr3_nt: TGTGCCAGCTTGATACAGGGAGGGACTGAAGCTTTCTTT
clone_size: once
d_call: .
v_call: TRBV5-4
j_call: TRBJ1-1

cdr3_aa: CASGPGTGARMRYGYTF
cdr3_nt: TGTGCTAGTGGTCCCGGGACAGGGGCCCGGATGAGGTATGGCTACACCTTC
clone_size: .
d_call: TRBD1
v_call: TRBV12-5
j_call: TRBJ1-2

cdr3_aa: CASSDPGAGGMETQYF
cdr3_nt: TGTGCCAGCAGTGATCCGGGGGCAGGGGGGATGGAGACCCAGTACTTC
clone_size: .
d_call: .
v_call: TRBV6-1
j_call: TRBJ2-5

cdr3_aa: CASSPLGLAGAFNEQFF
cdr3_nt: TGCGCCAGCAGCCCACTGGGACTAGCGGGGGCTTTCAATGAGCAGTTCTTC
clone_size: .
d_call: TRBD2
v_call: TRBV5-1
j_call: TRBJ2-1

cdr3_aa: CAWNRGRLKPGNTIYF
cdr3_nt: TGTGCCTGGAACAGGGGGCGCTTGAAGCCTGGAAACACCATATATTTT
clone_size: few
d_call: TRBD1
v_call: TRBV30
j_call: TRBJ1-3

cdr3_aa: CASSLAWNTEAFF
cdr3_nt: TGTGCCAGCAGCTTAGCCTGGAACACTGAAGCTTTCTTT
clone_size: .
d_call: .
v_call: TRBV7-8
j_call: TRBJ1-1

cdr3_aa: CASLREASRDQYF
cdr3_nt: TGTGCCAGCTTGCGGGAAGCCAGTAGGGACCAGTACTTC
clone_size: .
d_call: .
v_call: TRBV2
j_call: TRBJ2-5

cdr3_aa: CASSPLAGGPWNIQYF
cdr3_nt: TGTGCCAGCTCACCATTGGCGGGAGGGCCGTGGAACATTCAGTACTTC
clone_size: .
d_call: TRBD2
v_call: TRBV18
j_call: TRBJ2-4

cdr3_aa: CASSLDRNYGYTF
cdr3_nt: TGTGCCAGCAGCTTGGACAGGAACTATGGCTACACCTTC
clone_size: .
d_call: TRBD1
v_call: TRBV6-5
j_call: TRBJ1-2

cdr3_aa: CASSPGTGSWSDTQYF
cdr3_nt: TGCGCCAGCAGCCCCGGTACGGGTTCCTGGTCAGATACGCAGTATTTT
clone_size: .
d_call: .
v_call: TRBV5-1
j_call: TRBJ2-3

cdr3_aa: CASTSDRWMDEQYF
cdr3_nt: TGTGCCAGCACCTCGGACAGGTGGATGGACGAGCAGTACTTC
clone_size: .
d_call: TRBD1
v_call: TRBV5-8
j_call: TRBJ2-7

cdr3_aa: CASSAQGGGNEQFF
cdr3_nt: TGTGCCAGCAGTGCGCAGGGCGGTGGCAATGAGCAGTTCTTC
clone_size: .
d_call: .
v_call: TRBV2
j_call: TRBJ2-1